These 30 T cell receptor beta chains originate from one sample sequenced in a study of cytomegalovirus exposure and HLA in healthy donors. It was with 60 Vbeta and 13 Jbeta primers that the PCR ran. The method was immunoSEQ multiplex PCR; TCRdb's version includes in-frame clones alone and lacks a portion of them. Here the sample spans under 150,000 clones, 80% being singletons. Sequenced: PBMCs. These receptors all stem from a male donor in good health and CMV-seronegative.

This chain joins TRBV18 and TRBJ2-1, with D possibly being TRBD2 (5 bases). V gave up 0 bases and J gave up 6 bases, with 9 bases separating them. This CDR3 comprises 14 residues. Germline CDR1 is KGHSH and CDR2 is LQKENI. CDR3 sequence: CASSPPSGGNEQFF. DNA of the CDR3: TGTGCCAGCTCACCACCGTCAGGAGGCAATGAGCAGTTCTTC.

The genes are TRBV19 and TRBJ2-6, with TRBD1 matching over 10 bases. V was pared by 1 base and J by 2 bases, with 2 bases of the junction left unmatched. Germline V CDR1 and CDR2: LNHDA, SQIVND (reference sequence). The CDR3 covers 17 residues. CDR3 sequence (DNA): TGTGCCAGTAGTATAGGGGGACAGGGGACTGGGGCCAACGTCCTGACTTTC. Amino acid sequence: CASSIGGQGTGANVLTF.

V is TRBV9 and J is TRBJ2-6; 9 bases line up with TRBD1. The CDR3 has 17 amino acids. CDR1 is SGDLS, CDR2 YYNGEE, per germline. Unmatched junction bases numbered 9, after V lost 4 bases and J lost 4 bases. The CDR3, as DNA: TGTGCCAGCAGCTCACTGAGGACAGGGGCAGGGGCCAACGTCCTGACTTTC. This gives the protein CASSSLRTGAGANVLTF.

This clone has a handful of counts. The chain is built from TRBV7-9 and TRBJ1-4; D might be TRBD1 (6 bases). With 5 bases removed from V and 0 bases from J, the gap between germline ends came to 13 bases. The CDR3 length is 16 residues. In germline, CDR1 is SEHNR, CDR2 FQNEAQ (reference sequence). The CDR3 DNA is TGTGCCAGCAGCCAGGGGAAGGCCTCAACTAATGAAAAACTGTTTTTT. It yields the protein CASSQGKASTNEKLFF.

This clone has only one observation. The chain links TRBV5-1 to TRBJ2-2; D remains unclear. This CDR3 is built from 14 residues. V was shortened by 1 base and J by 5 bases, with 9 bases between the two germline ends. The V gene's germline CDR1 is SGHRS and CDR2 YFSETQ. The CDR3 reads CASSLTMRTGELFF. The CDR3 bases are TGCGCCAGCAGCTTGACGATGCGGACCGGGGAGCTGTTTTTT.

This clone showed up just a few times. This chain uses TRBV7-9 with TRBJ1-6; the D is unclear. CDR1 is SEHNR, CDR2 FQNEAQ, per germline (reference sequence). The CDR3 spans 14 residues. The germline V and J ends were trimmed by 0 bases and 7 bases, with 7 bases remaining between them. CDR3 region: CASSLANSNSPLHF. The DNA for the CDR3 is TGTGCCAGCAGCTTAGCGAACAGCAATTCACCCCTCCACTTT.

The DNA for the CDR3 is TGTGCCAGCAGCTTTCGAATGTGGGGCGACAGGGGGGGTTATGTTCCTGAAGCTTTCTTT. Protein product: CASSFRMWGDRGGYVPEAFF. The chain employs TRBV5-8 and TRBJ1-1; TRBD1 agrees at 9 bases. Losses at the gene ends were 2 bases for V and 6 bases for J; bases not matched to a gene: 23. Germline CDR1 and CDR2: SGHTS and YDEGEE. The CDR3 length is 20 residues.

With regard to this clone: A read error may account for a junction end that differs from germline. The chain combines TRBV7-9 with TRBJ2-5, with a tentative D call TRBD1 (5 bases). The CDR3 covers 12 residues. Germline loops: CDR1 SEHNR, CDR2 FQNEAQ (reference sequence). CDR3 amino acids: CASSQLTGAPNF. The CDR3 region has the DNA TGTGCCAGCAGCCAACTAACAGGCGCCCCCAACTTC. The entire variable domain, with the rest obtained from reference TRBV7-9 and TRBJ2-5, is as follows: DTGVSQNPRHKITKRGQNVTFRCDPISEHNRLYWYRQTLGQGPEFLTYFQNEAQLEKSRLLSDRFSAERPKGSFSTLEIQRTEQGDSAMYLCASSQLTGAPNFGPGTRLLVL.

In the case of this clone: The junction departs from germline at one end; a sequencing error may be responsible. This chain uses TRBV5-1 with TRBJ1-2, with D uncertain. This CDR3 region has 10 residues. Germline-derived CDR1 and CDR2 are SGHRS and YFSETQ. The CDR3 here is CASKRGGFAF. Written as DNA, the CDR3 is TGCGCCAGCAAGCGGGGTGGCTTTGCCTTC.

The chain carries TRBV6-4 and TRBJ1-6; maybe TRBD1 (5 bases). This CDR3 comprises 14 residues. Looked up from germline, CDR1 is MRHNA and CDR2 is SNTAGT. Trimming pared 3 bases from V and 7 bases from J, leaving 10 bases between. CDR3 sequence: CASSERGENSPLHF. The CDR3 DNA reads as TGTGCCAGCAGTGAACGGGGGGAGAATTCACCCCTCCACTTT.

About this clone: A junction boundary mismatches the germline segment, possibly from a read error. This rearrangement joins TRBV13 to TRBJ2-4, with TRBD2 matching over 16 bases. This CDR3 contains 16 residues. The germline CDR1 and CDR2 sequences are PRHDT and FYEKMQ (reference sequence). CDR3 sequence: CASSTGLAGGKNSQYF. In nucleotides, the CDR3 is TGTGCCAGCAGCACGGGACTAGCGGGGGGGAAAAACAGTCAGTACTTC. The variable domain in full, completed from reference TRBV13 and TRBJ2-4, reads AAGVIQSPRHLIKEKRETATLKCYPIPRHDTVYWYQQGPGQDPQFLISFYEKMQSDKGSIPDRFSAQQFSDYHSELNMSSLELGDSALYFCASSTGLAGGKNSQYFGAGTRLSVL.

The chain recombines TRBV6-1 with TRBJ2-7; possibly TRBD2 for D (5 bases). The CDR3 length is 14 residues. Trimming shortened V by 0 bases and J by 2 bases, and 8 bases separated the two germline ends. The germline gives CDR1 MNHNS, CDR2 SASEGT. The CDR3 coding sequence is TGTGCCAGCAGTGAAGCAGCCGGGACCTACGAGCAGTACTTC. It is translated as CASSEAAGTYEQYF.

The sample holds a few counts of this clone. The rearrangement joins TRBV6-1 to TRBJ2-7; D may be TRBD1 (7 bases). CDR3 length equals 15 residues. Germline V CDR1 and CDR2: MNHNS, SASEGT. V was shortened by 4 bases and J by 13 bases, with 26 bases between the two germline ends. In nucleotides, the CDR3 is TGTGCCAGCAGTGCGAATCCCGGATCAGGGGGGAGAGTTTACTTC. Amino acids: CASSANPGSGGRVYF.

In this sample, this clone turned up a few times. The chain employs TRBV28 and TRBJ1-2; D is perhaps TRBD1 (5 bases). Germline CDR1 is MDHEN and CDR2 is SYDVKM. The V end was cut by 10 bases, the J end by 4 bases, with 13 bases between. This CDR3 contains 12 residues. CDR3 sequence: CATRDSLYGYTF. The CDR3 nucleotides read TGTGCCACCCGCGACAGTCTCTATGGCTACACCTTC.

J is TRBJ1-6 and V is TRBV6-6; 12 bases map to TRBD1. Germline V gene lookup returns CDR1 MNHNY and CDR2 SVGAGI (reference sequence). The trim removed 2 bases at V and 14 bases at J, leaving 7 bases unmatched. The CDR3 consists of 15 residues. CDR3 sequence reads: CASSYLGTGGITLHF. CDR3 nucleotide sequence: TGTGCCAGCAGTTACCTAGGGACAGGGGGCATCACCCTCCACTTT.

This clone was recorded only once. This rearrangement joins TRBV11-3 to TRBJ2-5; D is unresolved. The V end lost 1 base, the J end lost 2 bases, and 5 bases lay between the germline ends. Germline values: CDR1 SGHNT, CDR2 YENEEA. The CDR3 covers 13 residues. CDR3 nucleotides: TGTGCCAGCAGCTTAGGCCAGCAAGAGACCCAGTACTTC. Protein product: CASSLGQQETQYF.

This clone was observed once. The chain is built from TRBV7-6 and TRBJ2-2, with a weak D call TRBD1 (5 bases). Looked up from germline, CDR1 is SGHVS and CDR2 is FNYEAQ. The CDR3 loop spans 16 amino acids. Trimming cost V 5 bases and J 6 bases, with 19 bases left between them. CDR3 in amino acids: CASSPFRRLGPGELFF. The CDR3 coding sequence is TGTGCCAGCAGCCCCTTCCGGAGATTGGGGCCCGGGGAGCTGTTTTTT.

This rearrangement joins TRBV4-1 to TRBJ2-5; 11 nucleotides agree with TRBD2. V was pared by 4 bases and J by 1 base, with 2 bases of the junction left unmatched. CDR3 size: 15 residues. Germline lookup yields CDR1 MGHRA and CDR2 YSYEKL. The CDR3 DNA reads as TGCGCCAGCAGCCTGGGACTAGCGGTCCAAGAGACCCAGTACTTC. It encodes CASSLGLAVQETQYF.

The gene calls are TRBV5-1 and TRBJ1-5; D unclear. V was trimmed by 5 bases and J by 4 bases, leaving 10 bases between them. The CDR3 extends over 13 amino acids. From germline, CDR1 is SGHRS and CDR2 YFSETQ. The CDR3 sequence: CASSIGENQPQHF. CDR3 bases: TGCGCCAGCAGTATAGGAGAAAATCAGCCCCAGCATTTT.

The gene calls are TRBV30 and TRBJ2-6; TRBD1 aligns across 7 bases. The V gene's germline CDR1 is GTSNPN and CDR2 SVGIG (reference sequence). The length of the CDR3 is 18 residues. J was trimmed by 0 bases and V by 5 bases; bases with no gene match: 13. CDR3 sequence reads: CAWERGDRVYSGANVLTF. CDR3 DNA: TGTGCCTGGGAGAGGGGAGACAGGGTCTACTCTGGGGCCAACGTCCTGACTTTC.

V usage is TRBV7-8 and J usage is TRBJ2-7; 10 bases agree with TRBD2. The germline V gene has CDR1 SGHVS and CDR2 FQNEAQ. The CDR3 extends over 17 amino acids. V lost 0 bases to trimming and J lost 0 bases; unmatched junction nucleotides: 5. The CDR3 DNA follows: TGTGCCAGCAGCTTAGCGGTAGCGGGAGGTTTCTCCTACGAGCAGTACTTC. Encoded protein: CASSLAVAGGFSYEQYF.

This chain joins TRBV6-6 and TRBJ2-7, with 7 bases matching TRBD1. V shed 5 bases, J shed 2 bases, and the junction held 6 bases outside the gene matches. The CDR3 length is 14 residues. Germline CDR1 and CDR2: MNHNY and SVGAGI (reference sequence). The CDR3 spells CASSGTESAYEQYF. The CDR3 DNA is TGTGCCAGCAGTGGGACAGAATCTGCCTACGAGCAGTACTTC.

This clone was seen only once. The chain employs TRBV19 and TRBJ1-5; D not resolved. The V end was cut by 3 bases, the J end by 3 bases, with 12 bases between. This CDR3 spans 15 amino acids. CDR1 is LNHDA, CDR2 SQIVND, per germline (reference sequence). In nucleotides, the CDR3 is TGTGCCAGTAGTATTATTACGGGAATCAATCAGCCCCAGCATTTT. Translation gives CASSIITGINQPQHF.

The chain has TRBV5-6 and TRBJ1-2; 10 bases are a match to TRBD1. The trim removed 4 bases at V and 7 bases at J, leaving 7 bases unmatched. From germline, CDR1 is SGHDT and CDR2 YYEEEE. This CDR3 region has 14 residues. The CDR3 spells CASSRGTGVSGYTF. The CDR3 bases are TGTGCCAGCAGCCGCGGGACAGGGGTTTCTGGCTACACCTTC.

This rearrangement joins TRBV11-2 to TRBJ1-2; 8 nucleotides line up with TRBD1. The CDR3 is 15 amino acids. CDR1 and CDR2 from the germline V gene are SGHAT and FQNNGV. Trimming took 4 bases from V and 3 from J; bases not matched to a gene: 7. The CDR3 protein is CASSSRQGKDYGYTF. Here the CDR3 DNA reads TGTGCCAGCAGCTCCCGACAGGGGAAGGACTATGGCTACACCTTC.

The CDR3 DNA is TGTGCCAGTACCTCGCCCGGGACAGTGGACTATGGCTACACCTTC. It yields the protein CASTSPGTVDYGYTF. This sequence joins TRBV19 and TRBJ1-2; 7 bases agree with TRBD1. J was trimmed by 3 bases and V by 7 bases; bases with no gene match: 11. The CDR3 covers 15 residues. Germline lookup yields CDR1 LNHDA and CDR2 SQIVND (reference sequence).

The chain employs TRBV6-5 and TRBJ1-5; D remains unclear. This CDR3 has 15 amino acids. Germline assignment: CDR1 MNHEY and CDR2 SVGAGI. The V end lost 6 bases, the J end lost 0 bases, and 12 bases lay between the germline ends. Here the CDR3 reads CASSPRAFSNQPQHF. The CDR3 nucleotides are TGTGCCAGCAGCCCGAGGGCTTTTAGCAATCAGCCCCAGCATTTT.

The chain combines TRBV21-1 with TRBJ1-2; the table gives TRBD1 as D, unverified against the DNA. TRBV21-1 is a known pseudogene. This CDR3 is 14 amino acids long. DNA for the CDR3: TGTGCCAGCAGCAGAGGACAGTCTAACTATGGCTACACCTTC. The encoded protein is CASSRGQSNYGYTF.

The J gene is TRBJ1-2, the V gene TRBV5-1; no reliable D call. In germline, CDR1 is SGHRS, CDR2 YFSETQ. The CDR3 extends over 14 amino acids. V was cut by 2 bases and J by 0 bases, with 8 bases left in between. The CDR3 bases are TGCGCCAGCAGCTTATCGCGCCCTAACTATGGCTACACCTTC. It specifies CASSLSRPNYGYTF.

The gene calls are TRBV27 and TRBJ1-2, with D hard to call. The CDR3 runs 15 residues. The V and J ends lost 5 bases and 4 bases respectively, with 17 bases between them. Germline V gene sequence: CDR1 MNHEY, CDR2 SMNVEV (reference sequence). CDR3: CASSTLSVFPYGYTF. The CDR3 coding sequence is TGTGCCAGCAGTACCCTCTCGGTTTTCCCCTATGGCTACACCTTC.